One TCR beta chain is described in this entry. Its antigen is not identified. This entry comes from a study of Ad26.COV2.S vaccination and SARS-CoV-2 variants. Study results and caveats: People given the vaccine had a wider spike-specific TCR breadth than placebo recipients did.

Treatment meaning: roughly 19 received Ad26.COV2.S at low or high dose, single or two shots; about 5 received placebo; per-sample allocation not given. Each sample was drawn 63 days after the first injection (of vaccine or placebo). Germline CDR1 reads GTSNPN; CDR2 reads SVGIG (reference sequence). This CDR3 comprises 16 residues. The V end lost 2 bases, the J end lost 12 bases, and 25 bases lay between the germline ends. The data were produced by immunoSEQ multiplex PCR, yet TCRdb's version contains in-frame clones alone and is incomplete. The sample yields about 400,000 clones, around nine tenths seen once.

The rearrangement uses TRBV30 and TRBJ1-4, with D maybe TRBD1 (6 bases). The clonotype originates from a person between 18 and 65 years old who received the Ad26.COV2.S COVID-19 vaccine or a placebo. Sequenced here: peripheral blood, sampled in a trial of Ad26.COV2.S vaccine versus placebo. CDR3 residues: CAWSRPGATGFGELFF. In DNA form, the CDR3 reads TGTGCCTGGAGTCGTCCGGGGGCTACGGGATTTGGGGAACTGTTTTTT.